One sample yielded the 8 T cell receptor beta chains listed below, sequenced in a study of regulatory T cells in long-lasting Graves disease. Investigators prepared the TCR beta libraries by applying iRepertoire HTBI primers and Arm-PCR of CDR3 regions. MiXCR, applied by TCRdb to the multiplex PCR reads, yields one record per CDR3 protein. The repertoire holds about 530,000 distinct CDR3 sequences, with about 16% as singletons. Time point noted: newly diagnosed GD, antithyroid drugs for less than 3 months. Researchers made the TCR library from RNA that was extracted from PBMCs. Another study also made use of these data, one on T cells in Graves' hyperthyroidism and ophthalmopathy.

The sequencing here drew on peripheral blood mononuclear cells (PBMCs), taken at new diagnosis, from a patient treated with antithyroid drugs. The receptor set was obtained from a woman aged 35-60 years with Graves disease.

This clonotype was observed many times. The CDR3 loop is CATQTGISDTQYF. The CDR3 bases are TGTGCCACCCAGACAGGGATCTCAGATACGCAGTATTTT. J is TRBJ2-3 and V is TRBV10-3; 7 bases are a match to TRBD1. This CDR3 is built from 13 residues. Trimming removed 10 bases from V and 4 bases from J; junction bases left unmatched: 8. Germline CDR1 ENHRY, CDR2 SYGVKD.

Regarding this clonotype: A single base is all that separates this from a far larger clone, so a read error is likely. The chain links TRBV11-2 to TRBJ2-5, with D perhaps matching TRBD2 (6 bases). The CDR3 consists of 13 residues. V was trimmed by 5 bases and J by 7 bases, leaving 14 bases between them. Germline-derived CDR1 and CDR2 are SGHAT and FQNNGV. The CDR3 spells CASSALAIGTQYF. CDR3 nucleotide sequence: TGTGCCAGCAGCGCTCTAGCGATAGGGACCCAGTACTTC.

This clonotype showed up many times. The chain combines TRBV11-2 with TRBJ2-3; D could derive from TRBD1 or TRBD2 (6 bases each). The CDR3 is 15 amino acids. V was shortened by 5 bases and J by 0 bases, with 12 bases between the two germline ends. CDR1 SGHAT and CDR2 FQNNGV come from the germline V gene. CDR3 region: CASSDRGPSTDTQYF. Here the CDR3 DNA reads TGTGCCAGCAGCGATCGGGGGCCTAGCACAGATACGCAGTATTTT. Variable domain in full (rest from reference TRBV11-2 and TRBJ2-3): EAGVAQSPRYKIIEKRQSVAFWCNPISGHATLYWYQQILGQGPKLLIQFQNNGVVDDSQLPKDRFSAERLKGVDSTLKIQPAKLEDSAVYLCASSDRGPSTDTQYFGPGTRLTVL.

This clonotype was detected ten times or more. The chain is built from TRBV20-1 and TRBJ1-1; D gene uncertain. CDR1 is DFQATT and CDR2 is SNEGSKA in the germline V gene (reference sequence). V lost 5 bases and J lost 0, with 7 bases in between. This CDR3 contains 12 residues. The CDR3 DNA reads as TGCAGTGCTCGCCAAATGAACACTGAAGCTTTCTTT. Translation: CSARQMNTEAFF.

This clonotype was picked up many times. The rearrangement links TRBV20-1 to TRBJ2-7; 10 bases are a match to TRBD1. Germline V CDR1 and CDR2: DFQATT, SNEGSKA (reference sequence). The J segment lost 6 bases and the V segment lost 6 bases, leaving 11 bases of the junction unmatched. The CDR3 sequence is 14 residues long. DNA for the CDR3: TGCAGTGCAACCGGGACAGGGGATCCCCGCGAGCAGTACTTC. It yields the protein CSATGTGDPREQYF.

This clonotype was detected ten times or more. The J gene is TRBJ2-5, the V gene TRBV3-1; possible D gene TRBD1, 5 bases. The length of the CDR3 is 17 residues. The ends were cut back, 0 bases at V and 5 bases at J, with 19 bases in the middle. The germline V gene has CDR1 LGHDT and CDR2 YNNKEL (reference sequence). The CDR3 loop is CASSQDGADSLGETQYF. The DNA for the CDR3 is TGTGCCAGCAGCCAAGATGGGGCAGACTCATTGGGGGAGACCCAGTACTTC.

In this sample, this clonotype turned up a few times. V is TRBV30 and J is TRBJ2-5, with D possibly being TRBD2 (5 bases). The CDR3 loop spans 17 amino acids. With 0 bases removed from V and 5 bases from J, the gap between germline ends came to 22 bases. Per germline, CDR1 GTSNPN and CDR2 SVGIG (reference sequence). The CDR3 DNA sequence: TGTGCCTGGAGTGTATTGTCGATAACTAGGAATCAGGAGACCCAGTACTTC. Its protein is CAWSVLSITRNQETQYF.

This clonotype was found a few times. The chain has TRBV19 and TRBJ1-1; D ambiguous. Deletions cut 10 bases from V and 6 bases from J, with 18 bases between. Germline V gene lookup returns CDR1 LNHDA and CDR2 SQIVND (reference sequence). The CDR3 extends over 13 amino acids. CDR3 loop: CATARWVGPEAFF. Here the CDR3 DNA reads TGTGCCACCGCCAGGTGGGTAGGACCTGAAGCTTTCTTT.